Below are 21 T cell receptor beta chains sequenced from a single sample in a study of T cell clonality in common variable immunodeficiency. Clones were sequenced by immunoSEQ multiplex PCR, and TCRdb holds only the in-frame ones, with some missing. This sample carries approximately 29,000 clones, none of them present only once. Antigens of these TCRs are unknown. The study's findings and limits: Fewer deletions and N-nucleotide insertions were reportedly seen in common variable immunodeficiency TCR beta sequences.

Sequencing was carried out using peripheral blood mononuclear cells. Receptors originate from a human donor with common variable immunodeficiency.

About this clone: The CDR3 is cut off 3 residues early in the read; its end comes from the germline J gene. The chain has TRBV18 and TRBJ1-1; D is perhaps TRBD1 (5 bases). This CDR3 spans 13 amino acids. V was pared by 2 bases and J by 6 bases, with 10 bases between. Germline CDR1 reads KGHSH; CDR2 reads LQKENI. The covered CDR3 bases are TGTGCCAGCTCACCAGGGGCCCGGGCTGAA. Its translation: CASSPGARAE. In full, the CDR3 reads CASSPGARAEAFF.

There are a few counts of this clone. The read terminates 3 residues before the CDR3 end, so the remaining end is supplied by the germline J gene. The rearrangement joins TRBV6-2 or TRBV6-3 to TRBJ2-5, with 13 bases aligning to TRBD2. The CDR3 sequence is 16 residues long. V was clipped by 0 bases and J by 3 bases; unmatched bases: 1. Germline V gene lookup returns CDR1 MNHEY and CDR2 SVGEGT. CDR3 amino acids: CASSYSGLAGEETQYF. CDR3 bases read: TGTGCCAGCAGTTACTCCGGACTAGCGGGGGAAGAGACC.

In regard to this clone: The read terminates 3 residues ahead of where the CDR3 ends, so the germline J gene completes it. The J gene is TRBJ2-1, the V gene TRBV10-2, with D maybe TRBD2 (7 bases). CDR1 is WSHSY, CDR2 SAAADI, per germline. This CDR3 region has 15 residues. Trimming took off 2 bases at V and 3 bases at J, with 11 bases between the two ends. The CDR3 is CASSEGGGRYNEQFF. The covered CDR3 bases are TGCGCCAGCAGTGAGGGCGGGGGCCGCTACAATGAG.

About this clone itself: A much larger clonotype is one base distant, so this may be a read error. Read sequence stops 3 residues before the CDR3 end, and the germline J gene provides the missing end. The rearrangement joins TRBV7-2 to TRBJ2-1; D is ambiguous. The CDR3 sequence is 13 residues long. The V gene's germline CDR1 is SGHTA and CDR2 FQGNSA. V dropped 5 bases and J dropped 0 bases, with 5 bases sitting between them. The CDR3 sequence: CASSPSSYNEQFF. Incomplete CDR3 DNA: TGTGCCAGCAGCCCTAGCTCCTACAATGAG.

The CDR3 here is CASSLRGGGTDTQYF. The CDR3 DNA, read in part, is TGTGCCAGCAGCCTGCGGGGGGGAGGCACAGATACG. The rearrangement uses TRBV11-3 and TRBJ2-3; TRBD2 aligns across 9 bases. The read ends 3 residues shy of where the CDR3 ends; the end is completed using the germline J gene. This CDR3 has 15 residues. Germline V CDR1 and CDR2: SGHNT, YENEEA. V lost 5 bases to trimming and J lost 1 base; unmatched junction nucleotides: 4.

There are many counts of this clone. The read falls 3 residues short of the CDR3 end, and the missing part is taken from the germline J gene. The rearrangement links TRBV4-1 to TRBJ2-7; D might be TRBD1 (6 bases). Per the germline V gene, CDR1 is MGHRA and CDR2 is YSYEKL. The V end was cut by 6 bases, the J end by 4 bases, with 19 bases between. The CDR3 loop spans 15 amino acids. The CDR3 reads CASSPRDTVSYEQYF. The CDR3 bases that were read are TGCGCCAGCAGTCCCCGGGACACAGTTTCATACGAG.

In regard to this clone: Sequencing ends 3 residues short of the CDR3 end; the germline J gene provides the rest. The J gene is TRBJ2-1, the V gene TRBV20-1; D might be TRBD1 (5 bases). The CDR3 extends over 13 amino acids. Germline V gives CDR1 DFQATT, CDR2 SNEGSKA (reference sequence). Trimming stripped 5 bases from V and 2 bases from J, with 10 bases between. The part of the CDR3 DNA that was read is TGCAGTGCTTCAACGGACACCTACAATGAG. Residues: CSASTDTYNE. The whole CDR3 is CSASTDTYNEQFF.

As to this clone: The sequenced fragment ends 3 residues before the CDR3 boundary, so the rest is inferred from the germline J gene. The chain uses TRBV19 and TRBJ1-6; D is undetermined. The length of the CDR3 is 15 residues. V was cut by 3 bases and J by 8 bases, with 14 bases left in between. The germline V gene encodes CDR1 LNHDA and CDR2 SQIVND (reference sequence). The chain's CDR3 is CASSILAGPYSPLHF. CDR3 bases read: TGTGCCAGTAGTATTCTCGCAGGTCCATATTCACCC.

This clone was detected only a few times. The read terminates 3 residues before the CDR3 end, so the remaining end is supplied by the germline J gene. This chain uses TRBV5-6 with TRBJ2-1, with D unresolved. Germline V gene sequence: CDR1 SGHDT, CDR2 YYEEEE. The CDR3 is 14 amino acids. The V end was cut by 0 bases, the J end by 4 bases, with 8 bases between. CDR3 DNA, as far as it was read: TGTGCCAGCAGCTTGGACGCAGCGTACAATGAG. This encodes CASSLDAAYNE. In full, the CDR3 is CASSLDAAYNEQFF.

Only a few counts were recorded for this clone. The sequence runs out 3 residues before the end of the CDR3; the remainder is reconstructed from the germline J gene. J is TRBJ1-2 and V is TRBV5-1; D is uncertain. CDR1 is SGHRS and CDR2 is YFSETQ in the germline V gene. The V end lost 4 bases, the J end lost 4 bases, and 17 bases lay between the germline ends. The CDR3 spans 15 residues. The part of the CDR3 DNA that was read is TGCGCCAGCAGCGTGGACGGGTCCAGAATCTATGGC. Its protein is CASSVDGSRIYG. The entire CDR3 sequence reads CASSVDGSRIYGYTF.

A note on this clone: The sequenced fragment ends 3 residues before the CDR3 boundary, so the rest is inferred from the germline J gene. V and J are TRBV7-2 and TRBJ1-2; a possible D gene is TRBD1 (6 bases). CDR1 SGHTA and CDR2 FQGNSA come from the germline V gene. V lost 6 bases to trimming and J lost 4 bases, with 9 bases between them. The CDR3 spans 12 residues. The sequenced CDR3 bases are TGTGCCAGCAGGCGGACAGCCTATGGC. This sequence encodes CASRRTAYG. The complete CDR3 protein is CASRRTAYGYTF.

On this clone itself: From the germline J gene comes the end of the CDR3, since the read stops 3 residues before it. V and J are TRBV5-1 and TRBJ2-1, with TRBD1 matching over 9 bases. From germline, CDR1 is SGHRS and CDR2 YFSETQ. Unmatched junction bases numbered 8, after V lost 3 bases and J lost 7 bases. The CDR3 runs to 15 residues. CDR3 protein: CASSWGGTGRNEQFF. The CDR3 DNA, read in part, is TGCGCCAGCAGCTGGGGCGGGACAGGGAGAAATGAG.

This clone was found a few times. The CDR3 end is not reached by the read, which stops 3 residues before it; the germline J gene fills it in. V and J are TRBV2 and TRBJ2-7, with 9 nucleotides matching TRBD1. This CDR3 comprises 16 residues. V dropped 5 bases and J dropped 0; count of bases not matched to a gene: 8. Germline lookup yields CDR1 SNHLY and CDR2 FYNNEI. CDR3 sequence reads: CASSQGQGWSSYEQYF. CDR3 DNA (partial): TGTGCCAGCAGTCAGGGACAGGGTTGGAGCTCCTACGAG. The full variable domain, completed using reference TRBV2 and TRBJ2-7, is EPEVTQTPSHQVTQMGQEVILRCVPISNHLYFYWYRQILGQKVEFLVSFYNNEISEKSEIFDDQFSVERPDGSNFTLKIRSTKLEDSAMYFCASSQGQGWSSYEQYFGPGTRLTVT.

This clone was seen a few times. The observed sequence ends 3 residues before the CDR3 terminus, with the missing tail filled in from the germline J gene. The rearrangement joins TRBV6-2 or TRBV6-3 to TRBJ2-3, with 12 bases fitting TRBD1. V lost 6 bases and J lost 5; bases outside the gene matches: 9. The CDR3 spans 16 residues. From germline, CDR1 is MNHEY and CDR2 SVGEGT. The covered CDR3 bases are TGTGCCAGCAGCCCTTGGGACAGGGGGCGGGAAGATACG. Its protein product is CASSPWDRGREDT. The full CDR3 sequence reads CASSPWDRGREDTQYF.

This clone was recorded many times. The read terminates 3 residues ahead of where the CDR3 ends, so the germline J gene completes it. The chain is built from TRBV2 and TRBJ1-2, with a tentative D call TRBD1 (6 bases). Germline V CDR1 and CDR2: SNHLY, FYNNEI. CDR3 length: 14 residues. V lost 6 bases and J 4 bases, leaving 15 bases between the germline ends. The CDR3 bases that were read are TGTGCCAGCAGCTACAGGGAAGGCACCTATGGC. Translation: CASSYREGTYG. The full CDR3 is CASSYREGTYGYTF.

The sample holds many counts of this clone. The read falls 3 residues short of the CDR3 end, and the missing part is taken from the germline J gene. V is TRBV30 and J is TRBJ1-1; D is uncertain. V lost 2 bases and J lost 1, with 5 bases in between. Looked up from germline, CDR1 is GTSNPN and CDR2 is SVGIG (reference sequence). The CDR3 runs to 12 residues. The sequenced CDR3 bases are TGTGCCTGGAGTCGGTCGAACACTGAA. It codes for CAWSRSNTE. The CDR3 reads in full as CAWSRSNTEAFF.

A word on this clone: Read sequence stops 3 residues before the CDR3 end, and the germline J gene provides the missing end. The chain uses TRBV5-1 and TRBJ2-1, with TRBD1 matching over 10 bases. Germline CDR1 SGHRS, CDR2 YFSETQ. The CDR3 sequence is 15 residues long. V lost 3 bases to trimming and J lost 4 bases; unmatched junction nucleotides: 4. The CDR3 bases that were read are TGCGCCAGCAGCTCTCTGGACAGGGGGTACAATGAG. Translation: CASSSLDRGYNE. The whole CDR3 reads CASSSLDRGYNEQFF.

Points on this clone: Read data end 3 residues before the CDR3 end; the end is taken from the germline J gene. This chain joins TRBV18 and TRBJ1-2; D might be TRBD1 (5 bases). Germline CDR1 and CDR2: KGHSH and LQKENI. V was shortened by 1 base and J by 6 bases, with 12 bases between the two germline ends. The CDR3 has 14 residues. The CDR3 sequence: CASSPQSGNHGYTF. CDR3 DNA, as far as it was read: TGTGCCAGCTCACCACAGTCAGGGAACCATGGC.

This clone was found a few times. With the read ending 3 residues before the CDR3 end, the germline J gene is used to fill in that end. This chain links TRBV20-1 with TRBJ2-7; TRBD1 aligns across 9 bases. V was clipped by 1 base and J by 6 bases; unmatched bases: 4. The CDR3 is 13 amino acids. Germline lookup yields CDR1 DFQATT and CDR2 SNEGSKA (reference sequence). The CDR3: CSARVTGGFEQYF. Partial CDR3 DNA: TGCAGTGCTAGAGTAACAGGGGGCTTCGAG.

This clone was seen many times. The CDR3 end lies 3 residues beyond the end of the read and is filled in from the germline J gene. The V and J genes are TRBV20-1 and TRBJ1-2, with 7 bases lining up with TRBD1. CDR1 and CDR2 from the germline V gene are DFQATT and SNEGSKA (reference sequence). The CDR3 length is 19 residues. The sequenced part of the CDR3 DNA is TGCAGTGCTAGAGATCCATCGGGGACAGCCTTTCTCCTTAACTCAGGC. Translating it yields CSARDPSGTAFLLNSG. The full CDR3 protein is CSARDPSGTAFLLNSGYTF.

This clone was counted between two and nine times. The missing CDR3 end, 3 residues past where the read stops, is filled in from the germline J gene. This chain connects TRBV7-2 to TRBJ2-1; TRBD2 might be the D (5 bases). The CDR3 contains 13 residues. The germline V gene encodes CDR1 SGHTA and CDR2 FQGNSA. V lost 5 bases and J 6 bases, leaving 11 bases between the germline ends. The CDR3 bases that were read are TGTGCCAGCAGCCTAACTCGGGGCAATGAG. It specifies CASSLTRGNE. The whole CDR3 sequence is CASSLTRGNEQFF.